The rows below give T cell receptor beta chains drawn from one sample of a study of response to subunit inactivated influenza vaccine. MiXCR was run by TCRdb on the RT-PCR reads, yielding one entry per CDR3 protein. The data hold hundreds of thousands of distinct CDR3 sequences, with about a fifth observed a single time. Sequenced material: PBMCs from blood, taken more than 4 days after vaccination. These receptors came from a man aged 50 or older who received an inactivated influenza vaccine. CDR3s include the opening cysteine and the closing phenylalanine or tryptophan. The order of the fields is J gene, D gene, clone size, V gene, CDR3 protein, CDR3 DNA. D genes are given only for firm matches. A clone size is listed for some rows: how often the clone was seen (once, few, many), or a class if it is expanded.

J gene: TRBJ1-1; D gene: .; clone size: .; V gene: TRBV7-3; CDR3 protein: CASSLRGGGQRNTEAFF; CDR3 DNA: TGTGCCAGCAGCTTAAGGGGGGGAGGACAGCGAAACACTGAAGCTTTCTTT
J gene: TRBJ2-2; D gene: TRBD2; clone size: .; V gene: TRBV30; CDR3 protein: CAWRRLAGNGELFF; CDR3 DNA: TGTGCCTGGAGAAGACTAGCGGGGAACGGGGAGCTGTTTTTT
J gene: TRBJ1-2; D gene: .; clone size: few; V gene: TRBV29-1; CDR3 protein: CSGRSGTYGYTF; CDR3 DNA: TGCAGCGGTAGGTCAGGGACCTATGGCTACACCTTC
J gene: TRBJ1-2; D gene: .; clone size: many; V gene: TRBV7-2; CDR3 protein: CASSVDTDYGYTF; CDR3 DNA: TGTGCCAGCAGCGTCGATACAGACTATGGCTACACCTTC
J gene: TRBJ2-7; D gene: TRBD2; clone size: .; V gene: TRBV5-1; CDR3 protein: CASSLTLAGGISYEQYF; CDR3 DNA: TGCGCCAGCAGCTTGACACTAGCGGGAGGTATTTCCTACGAGCAGTACTTC
J gene: TRBJ2-3; D gene: .; clone size: .; V gene: TRBV11-1; CDR3 protein: CASSLVSWVEASPTDTQYF; CDR3 DNA: TGTGCCAGCAGCTTAGTGTCATGGGTTGAGGCCAGCCCCACAGATACGCAGTATTTT
J gene: TRBJ2-1; D gene: TRBD2; clone size: .; V gene: TRBV11-2; CDR3 protein: CASSLDPSGSFFF; CDR3 DNA: TGTGCCAGCAGCTTAGATCCTAGCGGGAGTTTTTTCTTC
J gene: TRBJ2-4; D gene: .; clone size: few; V gene: TRBV20-1; CDR3 protein: CSARDPGGGKNIQYF; CDR3 DNA: TGCAGTGCTAGAGACCCCGGGGGAGGCAAAAACATTCAGTACTTC
J gene: TRBJ1-1; D gene: .; clone size: few; V gene: TRBV7-9; CDR3 protein: CANGQMNTEAFF; CDR3 DNA: TGTGCCAATGGACAGATGAACACTGAAGCTTTCTTT
J gene: TRBJ2-7; D gene: .; clone size: few; V gene: TRBV20-1; CDR3 protein: CSPSPRASEQYF; CDR3 DNA: TGCAGTCCTTCCCCCCGGGCTTCCGAGCAGTACTTC
J gene: TRBJ2-6; D gene: .; clone size: few; V gene: TRBV3-1; CDR3 protein: CASSRKTEGRAGANVLTF; CDR3 DNA: TGTGCCAGCAGCCGGAAAACCGAGGGTAGGGCTGGGGCCAACGTCCTGACTTTC
J gene: TRBJ2-5; D gene: .; clone size: .; V gene: TRBV7-2; CDR3 protein: CASSLSSTRRETQYF; CDR3 DNA: TGTGCCAGCAGCTTATCTTCGACTAGAAGAGAGACCCAGTACTTC
J gene: TRBJ2-3; D gene: .; clone size: .; V gene: TRBV15; CDR3 protein: CATSRQTGVGTDTQYF; CDR3 DNA: TGTGCCACCAGCAGACAGACCGGGGTGGGCACAGATACGCAGTATTTT
J gene: TRBJ2-1; D gene: .; clone size: .; V gene: TRBV7-9; CDR3 protein: CASSVPFPEGYNEQFF; CDR3 DNA: TGTGCCAGCAGCGTACCGTTCCCAGAGGGCTACAATGAGCAGTTCTTC
J gene: TRBJ1-2; D gene: .; clone size: .; V gene: TRBV5-1; CDR3 protein: CASSLSGSTGYTF; CDR3 DNA: TGCGCCAGCAGCTTAAGCGGGAGTACTGGCTACACCTTC
J gene: TRBJ2-3; D gene: TRBD2; clone size: .; V gene: TRBV10-3; CDR3 protein: CAISESVAGEPQYF; CDR3 DNA: TGTGCCATCAGTGAGTCTGTAGCGGGAGAACCGCAGTATTTT
J gene: TRBJ2-1; D gene: TRBD2; clone size: few; V gene: TRBV20-1; CDR3 protein: CSAPTSGSAYEQFF; CDR3 DNA: TGCAGTGCCCCTACTAGCGGGAGTGCCTATGAGCAGTTCTTC
J gene: TRBJ2-3; D gene: .; clone size: .; V gene: TRBV5-1; CDR3 protein: CASSPPGPLSEQYF; CDR3 DNA: TGCGCCAGCAGCCCCCCGGGACCCTTGTCGGAGCAGTATTTT
J gene: TRBJ2-5; D gene: .; clone size: .; V gene: TRBV12-3/TRBV12-4; CDR3 protein: CASSLGWEAETQYF; CDR3 DNA: TGTGCCAGCAGTTTAGGTTGGGAGGCGGAGACCCAGTACTTC
J gene: TRBJ1-5; D gene: TRBD1; clone size: few; V gene: TRBV20-1; CDR3 protein: CSAIGTGDNQPQHF; CDR3 DNA: TGCAGTGCGATAGGGACAGGGGACAATCAGCCCCAGCATTTT
J gene: TRBJ2-2; D gene: .; clone size: many; V gene: TRBV5-1; CDR3 protein: CATPAEELFF; CDR3 DNA: TGCGCCACCCCAGCGGAGGAGCTGTTTTTT
J gene: TRBJ2-2; D gene: .; clone size: .; V gene: TRBV7-2; CDR3 protein: CASKSWGTANTGELFF; CDR3 DNA: TGTGCCAGCAAGAGTTGGGGGACCGCGAACACCGGGGAGCTGTTTTTT
J gene: TRBJ2-4; D gene: .; clone size: .; V gene: TRBV2; CDR3 protein: CASSEAQGKDKNIQYF; CDR3 DNA: TGTGCCAGCAGTGAAGCGCAGGGGAAGGACAAAAACATTCAGTACTTC
J gene: TRBJ2-7; D gene: .; clone size: .; V gene: TRBV5-6; CDR3 protein: CASSPGPRGYEQYF; CDR3 DNA: TGTGCCAGCAGCCCTGGTCCCAGGGGTTACGAGCAGTACTTC
J gene: TRBJ2-1; D gene: TRBD2; clone size: many; V gene: TRBV15; CDR3 protein: CATGSRLAGGLNEQFF; CDR3 DNA: TGTGCCACCGGCTCCAGACTAGCGGGAGGGCTGAATGAGCAGTTCTTC
J gene: TRBJ2-5; D gene: .; clone size: few; V gene: TRBV10-1; CDR3 protein: CASSVRGAGETQYF; CDR3 DNA: TGCGCCAGCAGTGTTCGCGGGGCAGGAGAGACCCAGTACTTC